The text below deals with one TCR beta chain. Its antigen is undetermined. A roughly ten-day culture period preceded the isolation of CD4+ T cells. In germline, CDR1 is SNHLY, CDR2 FYNNEI. The CDR3 runs to 15 residues. The J segment lost 4 bases and the V segment lost 2 bases, leaving 3 bases of the junction unmatched. The source of the sample is a study of vaccination effects on CD4 cells after COVID-19. Study-wide context: All participants had two doses of either the BNT162b2 or mRNA-1273 vaccine. Sampling occurred 16 days and one week pre-vaccination in a couple of convalescent patients.

Assay: immunoSEQ multiplex PCR; the TCRdb copy retains only in-frame clones and omits some. The repertoire holds 45,000 to 50,000 clones, about 78% seen once, with about 11% in the top ten. The TCR comes from a human donor who had a prior SARS-CoV-2 infection. The sample in question was CD4+ T cells from PBMCs cultured without peptide, obtained before COVID-19 vaccination. V is TRBV2 and J is TRBJ2-7; TRBD2 aligns across 12 bases. Here the CDR3 reads CASSELLAGGYEQYF. The DNA of the CDR3 is TGTGCCAGCAGTGAACTTCTAGCGGGGGGGTACGAGCAGTACTTC.